The T cell receptor beta chain under discussion was sequenced for a study of cytomegalovirus exposure and HLA in healthy donors. Study summary: Later analysis reported that the approximately 110 validation repertoires shared the platform of the approximately 620 first-cohort repertoires. General study points: First-cohort TCR clusters were later found to tend to co-occur in the approximately 120 validation repertoires. Cytomegalovirus-associated status was assigned to 164 TCR beta chains. Cytomegalovirus status, reportedly, was diagnosed with high specificity and sensitivity by the classifier.

J gave up 9 bases and V 8 bases, and 8 bases lay outside the gene matches. The CDR3 covers 13 residues. Germline CDR1 reads MNHNS; CDR2 reads SASEGT. Note on this clone: What it binds is unknown.

Profiled with immunoSEQ multiplex PCR; TCRdb holds only in-frame clones, not every one. Found here are about 280,000 clones, 88% of them singletons; the top ten hold about 0.9%. The chain has TRBV6-1 and TRBJ2-1; 9 bases agree with TRBD2. Source material: PBMCs. This receptor was taken from a woman aged 18-29 years in good health and CMV-seronegative. CDR3 loop: CASEGREGGEQFF. Written as DNA, the CDR3 is TGTGCCAGCGAGGGGCGGGAGGGTGGTGAGCAGTTCTTC.